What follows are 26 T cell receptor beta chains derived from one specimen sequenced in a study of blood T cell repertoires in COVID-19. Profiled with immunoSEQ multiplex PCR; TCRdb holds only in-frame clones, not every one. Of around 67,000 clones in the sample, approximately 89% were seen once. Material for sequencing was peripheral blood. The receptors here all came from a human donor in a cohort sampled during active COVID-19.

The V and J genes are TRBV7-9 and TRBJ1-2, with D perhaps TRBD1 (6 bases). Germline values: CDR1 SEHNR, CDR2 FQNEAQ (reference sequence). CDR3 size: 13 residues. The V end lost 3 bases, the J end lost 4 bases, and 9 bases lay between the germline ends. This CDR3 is CASSLGRGYGYTF. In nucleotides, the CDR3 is TGTGCCAGCAGCTTGGGCAGGGGCTATGGCTACACCTTC.

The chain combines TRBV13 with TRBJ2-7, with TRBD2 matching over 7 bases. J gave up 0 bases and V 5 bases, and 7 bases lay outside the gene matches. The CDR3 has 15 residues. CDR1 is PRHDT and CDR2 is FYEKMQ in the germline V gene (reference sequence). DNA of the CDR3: TGTGCCAGCAGCCGAGGCGGGGGACCCTCCTACGAGCAGTACTTC. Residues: CASSRGGGPSYEQYF.

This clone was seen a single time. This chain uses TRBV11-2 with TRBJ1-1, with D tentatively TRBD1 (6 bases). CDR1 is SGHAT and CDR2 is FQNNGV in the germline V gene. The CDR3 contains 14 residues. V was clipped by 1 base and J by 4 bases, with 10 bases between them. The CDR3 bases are TGTGCCAGCAGCTTAGGGGGGCGGAGCACTGAAGCTTTCTTT. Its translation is CASSLGGRSTEAFF.

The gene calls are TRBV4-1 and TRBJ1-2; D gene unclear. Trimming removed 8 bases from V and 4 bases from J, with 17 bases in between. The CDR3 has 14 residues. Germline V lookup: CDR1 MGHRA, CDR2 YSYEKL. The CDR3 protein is CASPRREETYGYTF. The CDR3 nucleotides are TGCGCCAGCCCCCGGCGAGAGGAGACCTATGGCTACACCTTC.

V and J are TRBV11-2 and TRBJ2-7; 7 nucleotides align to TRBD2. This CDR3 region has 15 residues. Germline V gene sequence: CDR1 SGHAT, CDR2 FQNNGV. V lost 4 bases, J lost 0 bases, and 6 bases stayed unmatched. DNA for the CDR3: TGTGCCAGCAGCTCGTGGGAGGGGCCCTCCTACGAGCAGTACTTC. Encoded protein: CASSSWEGPSYEQYF.

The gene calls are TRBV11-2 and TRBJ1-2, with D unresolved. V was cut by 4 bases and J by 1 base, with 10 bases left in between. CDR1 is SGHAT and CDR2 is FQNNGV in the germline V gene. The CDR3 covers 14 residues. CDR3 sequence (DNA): TGTGCCAGCAGCTCTCCACGGGTTAACTATGGCTACACCTTC. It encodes CASSSPRVNYGYTF.

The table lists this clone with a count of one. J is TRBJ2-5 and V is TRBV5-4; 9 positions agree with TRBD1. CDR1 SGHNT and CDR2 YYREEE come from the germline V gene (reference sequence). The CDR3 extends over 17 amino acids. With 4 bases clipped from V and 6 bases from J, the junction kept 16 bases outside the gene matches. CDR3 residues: CASSLALQGQGGKTQYF. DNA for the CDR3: TGTGCCAGCAGCCTGGCCCTCCAGGGACAGGGAGGCAAGACCCAGTACTTC. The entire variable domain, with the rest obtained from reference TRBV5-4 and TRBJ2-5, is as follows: ETGVTQSPTHLIKTRGQQVTLRCSSQSGHNTVSWYQQALGQGPQFIFQYYREEENGRGNFPPRFSGLQFPNYSSELNVNALELDDSALYLCASSLALQGQGGKTQYFGPGTRLLVL.

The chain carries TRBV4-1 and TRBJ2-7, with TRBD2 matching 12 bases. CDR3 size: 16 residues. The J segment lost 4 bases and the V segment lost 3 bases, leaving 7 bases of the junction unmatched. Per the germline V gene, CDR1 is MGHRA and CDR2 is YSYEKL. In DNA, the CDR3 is TGCGCCAGCAGCCATCCGACTAGCGGGGGAATTTACGAGCAGTACTTC. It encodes CASSHPTSGGIYEQYF.

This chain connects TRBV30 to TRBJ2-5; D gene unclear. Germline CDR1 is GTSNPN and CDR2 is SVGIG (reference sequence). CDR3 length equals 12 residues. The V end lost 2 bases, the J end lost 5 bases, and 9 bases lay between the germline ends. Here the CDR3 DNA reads TGTGCCTGGAGTACTATCGCGGAGACCCAGTACTTC. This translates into CAWSTIAETQYF.

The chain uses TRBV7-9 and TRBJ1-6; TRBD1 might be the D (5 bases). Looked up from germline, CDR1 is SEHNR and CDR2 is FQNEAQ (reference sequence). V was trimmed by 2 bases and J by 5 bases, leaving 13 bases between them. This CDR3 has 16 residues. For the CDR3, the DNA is TGTGCCAGCAGCTTAACTTCGGGGGGGGATAATTCACCCCTCCACTTT. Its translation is CASSLTSGGDNSPLHF.

The CDR3 here is CAWSVRSTGTGAYTF. DNA for the CDR3: TGTGCCTGGAGTGTGAGGTCGACAGGGACCGGTGCCTACACCTTC. The chain combines TRBV30 with TRBJ1-2; 7 bases line up with TRBD1. Per germline, CDR1 GTSNPN and CDR2 SVGIG (reference sequence). The CDR3 runs 15 residues. V was clipped by 0 bases and J by 10 bases; unmatched bases: 14. The full variable domain, its missing parts supplied by reference TRBV30 and TRBJ1-2, is SQTIHQWPATLVQPVGSPLSLECTVEGTSNPNLYWYRQAAGRGLQLLFYSVGIGQISSEVPQNLSASRPQDRQFILSSKKLLLSDSGFYLCAWSVRSTGTGAYTFGSGTRLTVV.

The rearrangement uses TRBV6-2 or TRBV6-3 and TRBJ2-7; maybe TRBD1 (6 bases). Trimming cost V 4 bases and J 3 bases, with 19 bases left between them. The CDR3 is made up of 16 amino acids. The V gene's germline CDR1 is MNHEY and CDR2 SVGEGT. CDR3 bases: TGTGCCAGCAGTTCGACCATCCGCGACAGGAACTACGAGCAGTACTTC. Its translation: CASSSTIRDRNYEQYF.

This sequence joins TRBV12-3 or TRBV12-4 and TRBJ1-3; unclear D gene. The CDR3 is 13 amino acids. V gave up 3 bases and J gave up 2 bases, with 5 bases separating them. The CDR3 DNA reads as TGTGCCAGCAGTTTTCGGGCTGGAAACACCATATATTTT. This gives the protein CASSFRAGNTIYF.

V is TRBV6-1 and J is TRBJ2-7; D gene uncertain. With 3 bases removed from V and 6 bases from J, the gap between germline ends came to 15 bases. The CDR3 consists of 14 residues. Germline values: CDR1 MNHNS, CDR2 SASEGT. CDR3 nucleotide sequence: TGTGCCAGCAGTGAGTTAGCTTCGGGTGTCGAGCAGTACTTC. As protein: CASSELASGVEQYF.

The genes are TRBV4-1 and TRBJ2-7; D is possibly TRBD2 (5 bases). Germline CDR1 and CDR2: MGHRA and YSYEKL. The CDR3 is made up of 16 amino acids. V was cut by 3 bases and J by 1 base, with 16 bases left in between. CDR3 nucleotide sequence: TGCGCCAGCAGCCAGGTACAGCGGTCCAGGTCCTACGAGCAGTACTTC. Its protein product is CASSQVQRSRSYEQYF.

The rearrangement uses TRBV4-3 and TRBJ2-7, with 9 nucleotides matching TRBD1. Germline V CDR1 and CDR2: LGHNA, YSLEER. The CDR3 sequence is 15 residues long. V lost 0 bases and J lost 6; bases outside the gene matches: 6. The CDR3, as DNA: TGCGCCAGCAGCCAAGAGGGGACAGGGTGGGGCGAGCAGTACTTC. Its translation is CASSQEGTGWGEQYF.

The CDR3 DNA reads TGTGCCTGGGGACAGGGAAGCTCCTACGAGCAGTACTTC. Encoded protein: CAWGQGSSYEQYF. The chain carries TRBV30 and TRBJ2-7; TRBD1 matches 8 bases. V lost 5 bases and J lost 0; bases outside the gene matches: 3. CDR1 is GTSNPN, CDR2 SVGIG, per germline (reference sequence). The CDR3 contains 13 residues.

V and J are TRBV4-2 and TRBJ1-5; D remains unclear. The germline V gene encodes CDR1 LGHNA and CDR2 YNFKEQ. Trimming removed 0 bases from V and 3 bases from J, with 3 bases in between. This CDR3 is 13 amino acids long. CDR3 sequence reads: CASSQDLNQPQHF. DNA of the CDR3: TGTGCCAGCAGCCAAGATCTCAATCAGCCCCAGCATTTT.

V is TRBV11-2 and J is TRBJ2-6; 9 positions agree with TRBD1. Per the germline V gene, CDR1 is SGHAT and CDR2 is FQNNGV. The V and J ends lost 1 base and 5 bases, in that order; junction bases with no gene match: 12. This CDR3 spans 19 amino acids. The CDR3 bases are TGTGCCAGCAGCTTAGGTAGGGGGACAGGGAGTACTCGGGCCAACGTCCTGACTTTC. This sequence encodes CASSLGRGTGSTRANVLTF.

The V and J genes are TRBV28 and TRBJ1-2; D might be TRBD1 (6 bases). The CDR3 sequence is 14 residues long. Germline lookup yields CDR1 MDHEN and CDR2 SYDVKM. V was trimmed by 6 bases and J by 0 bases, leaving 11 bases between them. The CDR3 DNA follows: TGTGCCAGCAGAAACAGGGCACCTAACTATGGCTACACCTTC. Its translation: CASRNRAPNYGYTF.

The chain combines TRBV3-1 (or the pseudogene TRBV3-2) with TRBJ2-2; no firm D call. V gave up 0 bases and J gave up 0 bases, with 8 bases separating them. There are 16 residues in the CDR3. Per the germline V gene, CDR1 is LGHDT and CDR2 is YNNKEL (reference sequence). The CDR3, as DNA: TGTGCCAGCAGCCAAGATATAGGAGCGAACACCGGGGAGCTGTTTTTT. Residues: CASSQDIGANTGELFF.

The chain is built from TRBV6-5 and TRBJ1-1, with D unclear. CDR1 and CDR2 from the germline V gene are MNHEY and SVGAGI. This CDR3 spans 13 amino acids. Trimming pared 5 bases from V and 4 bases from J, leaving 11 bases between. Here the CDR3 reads CASSRHPSTEAFF. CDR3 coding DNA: TGTGCCAGCAGTCGACACCCCAGCACTGAAGCTTTCTTT.

The CDR3 region is CASSPTPTGVSSYEQYF. CDR3 sequence (DNA): TGTGCCAGCAGCCCTACACCTACAGGGGTAAGCTCCTACGAGCAGTACTTC. The chain recombines TRBV7-8 with TRBJ2-7, with 7 nucleotides matching TRBD1. V was pared by 5 bases and J by 0 bases, with 13 bases of the junction left unmatched. CDR3 length: 17 amino acids. Germline V gene sequence: CDR1 SGHVS, CDR2 FQNEAQ. Based on the CDR3 plus reference TRBV7-8 and TRBJ2-7, the full variable domain is GAGVSQSPRYKVAKRGQDVALRCDPISGHVSLFWYQQALGQGPEFLTYFQNEAQLDKSGLPSDRFFAERPEGSVSTLKIQRTQQEDSAVYLCASSPTPTGVSSYEQYFGPGTRLTVT.

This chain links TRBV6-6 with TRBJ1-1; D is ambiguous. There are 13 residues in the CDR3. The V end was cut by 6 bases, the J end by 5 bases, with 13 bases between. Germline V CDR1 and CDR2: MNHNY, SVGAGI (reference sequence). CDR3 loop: CASSLITRTEAFF. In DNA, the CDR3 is TGTGCCAGCAGCCTTATTACTCGAACTGAAGCTTTCTTT.

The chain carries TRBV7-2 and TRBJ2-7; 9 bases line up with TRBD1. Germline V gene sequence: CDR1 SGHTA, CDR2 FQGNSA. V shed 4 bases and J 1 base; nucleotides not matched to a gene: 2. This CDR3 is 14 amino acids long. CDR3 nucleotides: TGTGCCAGCAGCTCCGGGACAGGGTCCTACGAGCAGTACTTC. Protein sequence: CASSSGTGSYEQYF.

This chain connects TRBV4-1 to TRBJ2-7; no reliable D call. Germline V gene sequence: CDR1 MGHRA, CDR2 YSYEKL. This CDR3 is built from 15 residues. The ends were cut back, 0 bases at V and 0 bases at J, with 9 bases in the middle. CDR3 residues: CASSQEPVSSYEQYF. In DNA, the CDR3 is TGCGCCAGCAGCCAAGAGCCCGTCAGCTCCTACGAGCAGTACTTC.